This T cell receptor (beta chain) was documented in a study of CD8+ T cells in alopecia areata. The treatment was: oral pan-JAK inhibitor, 5-10 mg twice daily. Collection of lesional scalp punch biopsies and peripheral blood was performed in alopecia areata patients. Findings and caveats of the study: Both scalp clonality and the expanded CD8+ clones among the top 100 showed a significant decrease with tofacitinib. TCR sharing across patients was less clear than in mice, possibly HLA-related. Clonality was higher in lesional than normal scalp, especially in alopecia totalis/universalis.

On this clone itself: Its antigen is not known.

This CDR3 has 14 residues. The V end was cut by 1 base, the J end by 3 bases, with 7 bases between. Germline V gene sequence: CDR1 PRHDT, CDR2 FYEKMQ (reference sequence). Sequencing templates came from extracted RNA that was reverse transcribed into cDNA. Using immunoSEQ multiplex PCR, the repertoire was profiled, and TCRdb retains in-frame clones only, with some absent. The profile shows roughly 180,000 clones, about 53% of them singletons. The receptor's source is a human donor with alopecia areata. This chain connects TRBV13 to TRBJ1-5; no reliable D call. The source material was CD8+ T cells sorted from blood, sampled at week 24, from a patient treated with tofacitinib. The CDR3: CASSLAGNNQPQHF. CDR3 nucleotide sequence: TGTGCCAGCAGCTTAGCAGGTAACAATCAGCCCCAGCATTTT. Based on the CDR3 plus reference TRBV13 and TRBJ1-5, the full variable domain is AAGVIQSPRHLIKEKRETATLKCYPIPRHDTVYWYQQGPGQDPQFLISFYEKMQSDKGSIPDRFSAQQFSDYHSELNMSSLELGDSALYFCASSLAGNNQPQHFGDGTRLSIL.